This T cell receptor beta chain is drawn from a study of CD8 T cells in Susac syndrome. Regarding this clonotype: Its specificity is unknown.

With random hexamers, reverse transcription was performed on roughly 0.45 to 1 ug of RNA. TCRdb itself ran the immunoSEQ multiplex PCR reads through MiXCR, one entry per CDR3 protein. The repertoire holds roughly 190,000 distinct CDR3 sequences, with 90% to 95% as singletons. Whole-study findings and limits: CD4+ repertoires of Susac syndrome patients lacked detectable clonal expansion.

The authors carried out high-throughput sequencing of TCR beta. They applied it to CD8+ and CD4+ T cells obtained from blood. Sequencing was carried out using CD4+ T cells from PBMCs. This TCR was sampled from a human donor with Susac syndrome.

The CDR3 coding sequence is TGTGCCAGCAGCCAACTAGGCGGGAGCTCCTACAATGAGCAGTTCTTC. This encodes CASSQLGGSSYNEQFF. The chain carries TRBV3-1 and TRBJ2-1; 7 nucleotides align to TRBD2. CDR1 is LGHDT, CDR2 YNNKEL, per germline (reference sequence). The CDR3 is made up of 16 amino acids. J gave up 0 bases and V 2 bases, and 4 bases lay outside the gene matches.